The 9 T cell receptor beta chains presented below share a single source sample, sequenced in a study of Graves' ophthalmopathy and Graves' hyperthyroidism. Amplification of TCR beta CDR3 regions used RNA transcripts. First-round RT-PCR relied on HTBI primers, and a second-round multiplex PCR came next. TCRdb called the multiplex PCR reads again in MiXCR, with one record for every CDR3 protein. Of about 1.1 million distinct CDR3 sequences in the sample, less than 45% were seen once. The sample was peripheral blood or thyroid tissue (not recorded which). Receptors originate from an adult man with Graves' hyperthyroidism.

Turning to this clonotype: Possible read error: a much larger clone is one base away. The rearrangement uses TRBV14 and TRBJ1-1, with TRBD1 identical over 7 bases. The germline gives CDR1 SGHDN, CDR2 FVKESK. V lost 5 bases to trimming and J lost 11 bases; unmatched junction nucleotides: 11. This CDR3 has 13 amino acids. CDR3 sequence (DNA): TGTGCCAGCAGCAGTCGGGACAGCAGGCTTGCTTTCTTT. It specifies CASSSRDSRLAFF.

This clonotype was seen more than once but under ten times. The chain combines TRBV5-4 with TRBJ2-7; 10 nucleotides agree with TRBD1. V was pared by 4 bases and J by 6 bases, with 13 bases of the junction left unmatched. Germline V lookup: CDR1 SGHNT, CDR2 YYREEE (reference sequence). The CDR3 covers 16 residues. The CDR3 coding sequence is TGTGCCAGCAGCCCACAACTGGGACAGGGGATGTCCGAGCAGTACTTC. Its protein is CASSPQLGQGMSEQYF.

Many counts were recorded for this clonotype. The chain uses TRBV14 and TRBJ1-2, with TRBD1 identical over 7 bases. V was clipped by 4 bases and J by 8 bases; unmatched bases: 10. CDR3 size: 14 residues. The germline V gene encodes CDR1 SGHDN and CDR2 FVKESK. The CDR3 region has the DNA TGTGCCAGCAGCCTGAAACAGGGGCCCTCGGGCTACACCTTC. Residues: CASSLKQGPSGYTF.

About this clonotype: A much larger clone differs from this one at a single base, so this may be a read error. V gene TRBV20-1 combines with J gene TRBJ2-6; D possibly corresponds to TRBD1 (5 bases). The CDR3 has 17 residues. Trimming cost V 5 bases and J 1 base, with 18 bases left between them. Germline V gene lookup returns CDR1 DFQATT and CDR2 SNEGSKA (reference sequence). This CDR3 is CSAWSQLDSSGANVLTF. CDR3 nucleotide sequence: TGCAGTGCTTGGTCTCAGCTAGACAGTTCTGGGGCCAACGTCCTGACTTTC.

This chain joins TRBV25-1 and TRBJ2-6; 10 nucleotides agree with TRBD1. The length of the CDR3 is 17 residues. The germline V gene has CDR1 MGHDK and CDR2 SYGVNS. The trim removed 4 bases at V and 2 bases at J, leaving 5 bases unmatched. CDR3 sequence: CASSGSTGGAGANVLTF. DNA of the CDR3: TGTGCCAGCAGTGGATCGACAGGGGGCGCTGGGGCCAACGTCCTGACTTTC. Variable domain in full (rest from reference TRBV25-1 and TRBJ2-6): EADIYQTPRYLVIGTGKKITLECSQTMGHDKMYWYQQDPGMELHLIHYSYGVNSTEKGDLSSESTVSRIRTEHFPLTLESARPSHTSQYLCASSGSTGGAGANVLTFGAGSRLTVL.

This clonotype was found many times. Here the CDR3 DNA reads TGTGCCAGCAGCTTAGCTGGGCGACTACAAGAGACCCAGTACTTC. Residues: CASSLAGRLQETQYF. This sequence joins TRBV7-9 and TRBJ2-5; maybe TRBD2 (5 bases). The germline gives CDR1 SEHNR, CDR2 FQNEAQ (reference sequence). The CDR3 covers 15 residues. V dropped 0 bases and J dropped 2 bases, with 10 bases sitting between them.

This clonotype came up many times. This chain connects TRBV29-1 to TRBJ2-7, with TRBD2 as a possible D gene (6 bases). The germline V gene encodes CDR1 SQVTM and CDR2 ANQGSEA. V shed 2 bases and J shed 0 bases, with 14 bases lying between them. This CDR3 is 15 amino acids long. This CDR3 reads CSVEPPGLSSYEQYF. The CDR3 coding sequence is TGCAGCGTTGAACCCCCGGGACTTAGCTCCTACGAGCAGTACTTC.

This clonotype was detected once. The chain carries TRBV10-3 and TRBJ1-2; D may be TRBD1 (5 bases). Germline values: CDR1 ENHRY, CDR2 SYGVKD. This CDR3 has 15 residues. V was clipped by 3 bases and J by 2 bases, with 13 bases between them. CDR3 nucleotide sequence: TGTGCCATCAGTGACAGGGCAGGAGACAACTATGGCTACACCTTC. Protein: CAISDRAGDNYGYTF.

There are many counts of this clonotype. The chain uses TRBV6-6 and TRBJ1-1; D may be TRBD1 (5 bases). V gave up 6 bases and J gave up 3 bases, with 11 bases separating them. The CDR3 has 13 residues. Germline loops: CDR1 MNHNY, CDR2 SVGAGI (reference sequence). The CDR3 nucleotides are TGTGCCAGCAGGGCGGGACCTCACACTGAAGCTTTCTTT. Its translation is CASRAGPHTEAFF.